The source of this TCR beta chain is a study of blood T cell repertoires in COVID-19. Assay used: immunoSEQ multiplex PCR; TCRdb lists only in-frame clones, some missing. The data hold under 110,000 clones, with 71% observed a single time. CDR1 LGHNA and CDR2 YNFKEQ come from the germline V gene. This CDR3 spans 16 amino acids. Trimming took off 3 bases at V and 0 bases at J, with 15 bases between the two ends. The clonotype comes from a human donor with acute or convalescent COVID-19. The donor label of this sample is uncertain. The chain has TRBV4-2 and TRBJ2-7; D is unclear. Sequencing was carried out using peripheral blood. In nucleotides, the CDR3 is TGTGCCAGCAGCCACTCCTACGCGCGTATCTCCTACGAGCAGTACTTC. As protein: CASSHSYARISYEQYF.